This T cell receptor beta chain was profiled in a study of Ad26.COV2.S vaccination and SARS-CoV-2 variants. Noted treatment: approximately 18 received Ad26.COV2.S at low or high dose, single or two shots; roughly 5 received placebo; per-sample allocation not given. After the first vaccine or placebo injection, samples were drawn on day 63. Deletions cut 6 bases from V and 0 bases from J, with 6 bases between. This CDR3 has 14 amino acids. Germline V lookup: CDR1 MNHEY, CDR2 SVGAGI. TCRdb's table, derived via immunoSEQ multiplex PCR, lists solely in-frame clones and lacks some. Of hundreds of thousands of clones listed, roughly 84% are singletons. This clone is a singleton in its sample.

The source was peripheral blood, collected in a trial of Ad26.COV2.S vaccine versus placebo. V is TRBV6-5 and J is TRBJ2-6; unclear D gene. This clonotype originated in a person aged 18 to 59 who received the Ad26.COV2.S COVID-19 vaccine or a placebo. CDR3 DNA: TGTGCCAGCAGGACAATCTCTGGGGCCAACGTCCTGACTTTC. It codes for CASRTISGANVLTF.